The clone carrying this TCR beta chain was counted at least ten times. Its antigen is undetermined. The sample belongs to a study of neurological immune-mediated disorders. Findings and caveats of the study: HTLV-1-associated myelopathy had the most TCR clonal expansion, while multiple sclerosis had the least, a level that fell below healthy controls.

Volunteers from a blood bank in Maryland, USA, made up the healthy controls. This CDR3 comprises 16 residues. With 0 bases clipped from V and 2 bases from J, the junction kept 7 bases outside the gene matches. Germline-derived CDR1 and CDR2 are SEHNR and FQNEAQ (reference sequence). Template-switch 5'RACE cDNA synthesis added a 10-nucleotide unique molecular identifier. MiXCR was run by TCRdb on the 5' RACE reads, yielding one entry per CDR3 protein. Among approximately 38,000 distinct CDR3 sequences, roughly 6.9% were seen once, and the ten largest hold about 6%. The chain employs TRBV7-9 and TRBJ2-7; 7 bases are shared with TRBD2. The source material was CD4+ T cells from blood. The receptor was isolated from a middle-aged man in good health. This chain's CDR3 is CASSLAGGSGAYEQYF. CDR3 in DNA: TGTGCCAGCAGCTTAGCGGGCGGGAGTGGGGCCTACGAGCAGTACTTC.